The subject of this entry is one T cell receptor beta chain. The data were taken from a study of control samples from healthy donors and cancer patients. The CDR3 has 16 residues. Trimming took 3 bases from V and 0 from J, leaving 11 bases between them. Germline CDR1 MNHNS, CDR2 SASEGT. Assay used: immunoSEQ multiplex PCR; TCRdb lists only in-frame clones, some missing. Among under 200,000 clones listed, 91% were seen once. The clonotype originates from a woman in her 30s in good health. The specimen sequenced was blood. The chain is built from TRBV6-1 and TRBJ1-4; D may be TRBD1 (6 bases). DNA of the CDR3: TGTGCCAGCAGTGACAGGGGTAGTTCAACTAATGAAAAACTGTTTTTT. It encodes CASSDRGSSTNEKLFF.